This TCR beta chain was sequenced during a study of cytomegalovirus exposure and HLA in healthy donors. Study information: Earlier, 200 million or so T cells were analyzed, and fewer than 120 million unique TCR beta sequences were found among them. Notes on the study in general: Associated with HLA alleles at 0.05 false discovery rate in a later analysis were 15,000 to 20,000 TCR beta sequences.

About this clone itself: The target antigen is unknown.

The PCR contained 60 Vbeta and 13 Jbeta primers. TCRdb's table, derived via immunoSEQ multiplex PCR, lists solely in-frame clones and lacks some. The sample lists about 120,000 clones, roughly 82% occurring once. The sample taken for sequencing was PBMCs. This TCR was sampled from a male donor in good health and CMV-seropositive.

The CDR3 nucleotides are TGTGCCAGTACTCAGGGTGCTGGGGCCAACGTCCTGACTTTC. It is translated as CASTQGAGANVLTF. V gene TRBV10-3 combines with J gene TRBJ2-6; TRBD1 is a possible D gene (5 bases). CDR1 ENHRY and CDR2 SYGVKD come from the germline V gene. Trimming removed 10 bases from V and 2 bases from J, with 12 bases in between. CDR3 length: 14 residues.